What follows are 23 T cell receptor beta chains derived from one specimen sequenced in a study of early T cells in non-severe SARS-CoV-2 infection. One entry per CDR3 protein results from TCRdb running MiXCR on the 5' RACE reads. Among approximately 110,000 distinct CDR3 sequences listed, about 15% were seen once. The sequenced material came from whole blood. Source of these receptors: an adult who was a healthcare worker with PCR-confirmed SARS-CoV-2 infection or an uninfected control (not recorded which).

This clonotype appeared many times. The chain is built from TRBV29-1 and TRBJ2-1; D perhaps matches TRBD2 (6 bases). Trimming left V 3 bases short and J 6 bases short, with 18 bases between. This CDR3 region has 15 residues. In germline, CDR1 is SQVTM, CDR2 ANQGSEA. CDR3 sequence reads: CSVEGGAGIRNEQFF. The CDR3 region has the DNA TGCAGCGTTGAGGGGGGTGCAGGGATTCGCAATGAGCAGTTCTTC.

This clonotype was found a few times. The chain is built from TRBV7-2 and TRBJ2-3, with 7 bases identical to TRBD2. This CDR3 contains 15 residues. The ends lost 5 bases at V and 5 bases at J; junction bases unmatched: 10. CDR1 and CDR2 from the germline V gene are SGHTA and FQGNSA. CDR3: CASSPLAGYGDTQYF. Written as DNA, the CDR3 is TGTGCCAGCAGCCCCTTAGCGGGTTATGGAGATACGCAGTATTTT.

In nucleotides, the CDR3 is TGCAGTGCTCTGACTCTACTGAGCTCCTACAATGAGCAGTTCTTC. This translates into CSALTLLSSYNEQFF. The chain is built from TRBV20-1 and TRBJ2-1, with no clear D. CDR3 size: 15 residues. The germline CDR1 and CDR2 sequences are DFQATT and SNEGSKA (reference sequence). V shed 5 bases and J shed 0 bases, with 14 bases lying between them.

This clonotype was counted a few times. The chain employs TRBV2 and TRBJ2-1; no firm D call. Germline loops: CDR1 SNHLY, CDR2 FYNNEI. The length of the CDR3 is 14 residues. V lost 3 bases, J lost 9 bases, and 15 bases lay in between. CDR3 region: CASSDVVPSGEQFF. The DNA of the CDR3 is TGTGCCAGCAGTGATGTGGTTCCTAGTGGTGAGCAGTTCTTC.

There are a few counts of this clonotype. The chain combines TRBV5-1 with TRBJ1-5; no clear D gene. The length of the CDR3 is 13 residues. Between the trimmed V and J ends, which lost 4 bases and 4 bases, there was a span of 9 bases. Per the germline V gene, CDR1 is SGHRS and CDR2 is YFSETQ. CDR3 sequence: CASSADGNQPQHF. The DNA for the CDR3 is TGCGCCAGCAGCGCGGACGGGAATCAGCCCCAGCATTTT.

This clonotype was seen a handful of times. V is TRBV29-1 and J is TRBJ1-1; 7 bases align to TRBD1. V gave up 7 bases and J gave up 1 base; unmatched junction bases: 6. CDR3 length: 13 amino acids. Germline V gives CDR1 SQVTM, CDR2 ANQGSEA. DNA of the CDR3: TGCAGCGCTTACAGGGGCCAGAACACTGAAGCTTTCTTT. Translation: CSAYRGQNTEAFF. The variable domain in full, completed from reference TRBV29-1 and TRBJ1-1, reads SAVISQKPSRDICQRGTSLTIQCQVDSQVTMMFWYRQQPGQSLTLIATANQGSEATYESGFVIDKFPISRPNLTFSTLTVSNMSPEDSSIYLCSAYRGQNTEAFFGQGTRLTVV.

The chain couples TRBV29-1 to TRBJ2-3, with a weak D call TRBD2 (6 bases). The length of the CDR3 is 14 residues. Trimming shortened V by 7 bases and J by 4 bases, and 18 bases separated the two germline ends. Germline-derived CDR1 and CDR2 are SQVTM and ANQGSEA. CDR3 sequence: CSAAWGRNPDTQYF. The CDR3, as DNA: TGCAGCGCCGCGTGGGGGAGGAATCCAGATACGCAGTATTTT.

Only a few counts were recorded for this clonotype. The chain links TRBV3-1 to TRBJ1-2; maybe TRBD1 (5 bases). The CDR3 has 15 amino acids. The germline V and J ends were trimmed by 3 bases and 2 bases, with 13 bases remaining between them. Germline values: CDR1 LGHDT, CDR2 YNNKEL (reference sequence). CDR3 in DNA: TGTGCCAGCAGCCAGGGGGGGATTATGAACTATGGCTACACCTTC. It specifies CASSQGGIMNYGYTF.

The sample holds a few counts of this clonotype. The chain recombines TRBV4-1 with TRBJ2-7; D not resolved. Germline V gene data show CDR1 as MGHRA and CDR2 as YSYEKL. The CDR3 has 12 residues. Trimming removed 4 bases from V and 4 bases from J, with 8 bases in between. CDR3 sequence reads: CASSPYKYEQYF. CDR3 nucleotides: TGCGCCAGCAGCCCTTACAAATACGAGCAGTACTTC.

This clonotype was found many times. The gene calls are TRBV7-6 and TRBJ1-3; D is undetermined. Looked up from germline, CDR1 is SGHVS and CDR2 is FNYEAQ. The CDR3 extends over 15 amino acids. V was pared by 1 base and J by 0 bases, with 7 bases between. The CDR3 protein is CASSLGGVSGNTIYF. The CDR3 nucleotides are TGTGCCAGCAGCTTAGGCGGGGTCTCTGGAAACACCATATATTTT.

In its sample, this clonotype was seen a few times. This chain connects TRBV9 to TRBJ2-5; D perhaps matches TRBD1 (5 bases). The V and J ends lost 0 bases and 5 bases respectively, with 17 bases between them. Germline lookup yields CDR1 SGDLS and CDR2 YYNGEE. This CDR3 has 16 residues. DNA for the CDR3: TGTGCCAGCAGCGTAGGTATATGGGGCCCTCGGGAGACCCAGTACTTC. It is translated as CASSVGIWGPRETQYF.

This clonotype turned up a few times. CDR3 DNA: TGTGCCACCAGTTCCCGTGGGGGGACAGATACGCAGTATTTT. Translated: CATSSRGGTDTQYF. The genes are TRBV24-1 and TRBJ2-3; D perhaps matches TRBD2 (6 bases). Trimming removed 6 bases from V and 3 bases from J, with 12 bases in between. CDR1 and CDR2 (germline): KGHDR, SFDVKD. The CDR3 length is 14 residues.

This rearrangement joins TRBV12-3 or TRBV12-4 to TRBJ1-5; possible D gene TRBD1, 5 bases. Trimming stripped 6 bases from V and 7 bases from J, with 13 bases between. The length of the CDR3 is 13 residues. The CDR3 loop reads CASSPIRGQPQHF. In nucleotides, the CDR3 is TGTGCCAGCAGCCCTATTCGGGGCCAGCCCCAGCATTTT.

This clonotype was detected only a few times. The V and J genes are TRBV11-2 and TRBJ2-1; D gene ambiguous. The CDR3 runs to 13 residues. V was pared by 3 bases and J by 8 bases, with 11 bases between. Germline CDR1 SGHAT, CDR2 FQNNGV. In DNA, the CDR3 is TGTGCCAGCAGCTTCGTGTCTGGGGATGAGCAGTTCTTC. It yields the protein CASSFVSGDEQFF.

V gene TRBV7-9 combines with J gene TRBJ1-4; no clear D gene. The V gene's germline CDR1 is SEHNR and CDR2 FQNEAQ (reference sequence). The CDR3 is 15 amino acids. Between the trimmed V and J ends, which lost 4 bases and 4 bases, there was a span of 13 bases. This chain's CDR3 is CASSWRGEVNEKLFF. Here the CDR3 DNA reads TGTGCCAGCAGCTGGCGGGGAGAGGTTAATGAAAAACTGTTTTTT.

The chain carries TRBV3-1 and TRBJ1-1; TRBD1 aligns across 9 bases. Germline V gene sequence: CDR1 LGHDT, CDR2 YNNKEL (reference sequence). The length of the CDR3 is 14 residues. The J segment lost 6 bases and the V segment lost 4 bases, leaving 6 bases of the junction unmatched. The CDR3: CASSPQGARAEAFF. DNA for the CDR3: TGTGCCAGCAGCCCACAGGGGGCGAGGGCTGAAGCTTTCTTT.

This clonotype was found a few times. The gene calls are TRBV2 and TRBJ2-5; D may correspond to TRBD1 or TRBD2 (5 bases each). Germline CDR1 is SNHLY and CDR2 is FYNNEI. This CDR3 has 14 residues. The V end was cut by 8 bases, the J end by 5 bases, with 18 bases between. The CDR3 loop reads CASLGRELEETQYF. The CDR3 nucleotides read TGTGCCAGCTTGGGACGGGAACTCGAGGAGACCCAGTACTTC.

As concerns this clonotype: The CDR3 ends on some other residue instead of the conserved phenylalanine or tryptophan, so this is likely a read error. This sequence joins TRBV30 and TRBJ2-7; 10 bases line up with TRBD2. The junction had 5 bases not matched to a gene; V was cut back by 4 bases and J by 5 bases. Looked up from germline, CDR1 is GTSNPN and CDR2 is SVGIG (reference sequence). CDR3 length equals 13 residues. The CDR3 sequence: CAWTSGGFDEQYI. CDR3 in DNA: TGTGCCTGGACTAGCGGGGGTTTTGACGAGCAGTACATC.

The chain combines TRBV5-1 with TRBJ2-2; TRBD1 might be the D (6 bases). V gave up 2 bases and J gave up 6 bases, with 8 bases separating them. The CDR3 has 13 amino acids. Germline V lookup: CDR1 SGHRS, CDR2 YFSETQ. CDR3 protein: CASSFGGPGELFF. CDR3 DNA sequence: TGCGCCAGCAGCTTTGGGGGCCCCGGGGAGCTGTTTTTT. Full variable domain (outside the CDR3, taken from reference TRBV5-1 and TRBJ2-2): KAGVTQTPRYLIKTRGQQVTLSCSPISGHRSVSWYQQTPGQGLQFLFEYFSETQRNKGNFPGRFSGRQFSNSRSEMNVSTLELGDSALYLCASSFGGPGELFFGEGSRLTVL.

The chain joins TRBV18 to TRBJ1-2; tentative D call: TRBD1 (5 bases). Germline V gene lookup returns CDR1 KGHSH and CDR2 LQKENI. The CDR3 spans 14 residues. Trimming shortened V by 2 bases and J by 2 bases, and 9 bases separated the two germline ends. DNA for the CDR3: TGTGCCAGCTCACCATCGGGGGTCAACTATGGCTACACCTTC. Protein product: CASSPSGVNYGYTF.

A few counts support this clonotype. J is TRBJ2-7 and V is TRBV9, with TRBD1 matching over 7 bases. Unmatched junction bases numbered 9, after V lost 4 bases and J lost 2 bases. Germline V gene lookup returns CDR1 SGDLS and CDR2 YYNGEE. The CDR3 contains 15 residues. CDR3 amino acids: CASSPSGTDPYEQYF. The CDR3 coding sequence is TGTGCCAGCAGCCCCTCCGGGACAGACCCCTACGAGCAGTACTTC.

This clonotype has a handful of counts. The V and J genes are TRBV20-1 and TRBJ1-2, with D perhaps TRBD1 (6 bases). Germline CDR1 reads DFQATT; CDR2 reads SNEGSKA (reference sequence). Trimming pared 3 bases from V and 4 bases from J, leaving 12 bases between. The CDR3 is made up of 13 amino acids. CDR3 sequence (DNA): TGCAGTGCTAGGACAGGTCGGACCTATGGCTACACCTTC. Its protein is CSARTGRTYGYTF.

In regard to this clonotype: At one boundary the junction diverges from the germline segment, which might be a read error. The chain combines TRBV15 with TRBJ1-4; weak D call: TRBD1 (5 bases). The germline gives CDR1 LNHNV, CDR2 YYDKDF (reference sequence). This CDR3 is built from 16 residues. The CDR3 loop is CATSREGKTTNEKLFF. As DNA, the CDR3 is TGTGCCACCAGCCGAGAGGGGAAAACAACTAATGAAAAACTGTTTTTT.